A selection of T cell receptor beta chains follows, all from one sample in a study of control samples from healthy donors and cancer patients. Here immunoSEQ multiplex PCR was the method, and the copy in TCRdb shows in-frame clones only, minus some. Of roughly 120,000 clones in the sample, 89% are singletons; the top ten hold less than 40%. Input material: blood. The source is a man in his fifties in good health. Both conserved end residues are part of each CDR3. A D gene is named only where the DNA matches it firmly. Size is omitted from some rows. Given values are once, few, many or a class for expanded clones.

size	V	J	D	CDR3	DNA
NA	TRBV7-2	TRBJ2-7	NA	CASSSWTGYEQYF	TGTGCCAGCAGCTCCTGGACGGGCTACGAGCAGTACTTC
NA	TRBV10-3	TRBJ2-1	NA	CAITPGSYNEQFF	TGTGCCATCACTCCAGGCTCCTACAATGAGCAGTTCTTC
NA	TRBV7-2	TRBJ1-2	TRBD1	CVSSFPGQGRGGYTF	TGTGTCAGCAGCTTCCCAGGACAGGGTAGAGGAGGCTACACCTTC
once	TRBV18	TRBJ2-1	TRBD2	CASSPTSGNEQFF	TGTGCCAGCTCACCAACTAGCGGCAATGAGCAGTTCTTC
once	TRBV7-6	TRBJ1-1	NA	CASSLEGQLNTEAFF	TGTGCCAGCAGCTTAGAAGGACAGTTGAACACTGAAGCTTTCTTT
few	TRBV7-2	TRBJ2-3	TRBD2	CASSTPGLADTDTQYF	TGTGCCAGCAGCACGCCCGGACTAGCTGACACAGATACGCAGTATTTT
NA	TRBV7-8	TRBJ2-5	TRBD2	CASSGTSGVQETQYF	TGTGCCAGCAGCGGGACTAGCGGGGTCCAAGAGACCCAGTACTTC
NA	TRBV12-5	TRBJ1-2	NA	CASGLDPQGGYGYTF	TGTGCTAGTGGTTTGGACCCACAGGGAGGCTATGGCTACACCTTC
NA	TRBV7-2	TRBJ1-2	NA	CASTTGGRYGYTF	TGTGCCAGCACCACCGGGGGGAGGTATGGCTACACCTTC
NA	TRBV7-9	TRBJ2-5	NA	CASSLPRQGGNQETQYF	TGTGCCAGCAGCTTACCTCGACAGGGAGGTAACCAAGAGACCCAGTACTTC
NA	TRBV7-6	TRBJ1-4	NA	CASSLSQATNEKLFF	TGTGCCAGCAGCTTATCTCAGGCAACTAATGAAAAACTGTTTTTT